Below, 16 T cell receptor beta chains from the same sample are listed, as sequenced in a study of cytomegalovirus exposure and HLA in healthy donors. PCR was performed using 60 Vbeta and 13 Jbeta primers. Sequenced by immunoSEQ multiplex PCR; TCRdb stores in-frame clones only, minus some. The repertoire holds 100,000 or so clones, 13% to 15% seen once, with approximately 0.8% in the top ten. Sequenced: PBMCs. These receptors originate from a female donor in good health and CMV-seronegative.

This chain connects TRBV7-2 to TRBJ1-2; the match to TRBD1 covers 7 bases. Germline V gene data show CDR1 as SGHTA and CDR2 as FQGNSA. Germline trimming cut 4 bases from V and 6 bases from J; bases unmatched to any gene: 2. This CDR3 region has 12 residues. The CDR3: CASSYTGDGYTF. The CDR3 bases are TGTGCCAGCAGCTATACAGGGGATGGCTACACCTTC.

The chain carries TRBV2 and TRBJ2-6; 7 bases align to TRBD1. CDR1 is SNHLY, CDR2 FYNNEI, per germline. Unmatched junction bases numbered 3, after V lost 5 bases and J lost 2 bases. The CDR3 is 15 amino acids. The CDR3 region is CASSQDRAGANVLTF. The CDR3 nucleotides are TGTGCCAGCAGTCAAGACAGGGCTGGGGCCAACGTCCTGACTTTC.

V and J are TRBV27 and TRBJ2-7; D is unresolved. Between the trimmed V and J ends, which lost 0 bases and 0 bases, there was a span of 12 bases. The length of the CDR3 is 16 residues. The germline V gene encodes CDR1 MNHEY and CDR2 SMNVEV (reference sequence). The CDR3 reads CASSLSRYFSSYEQYF. The CDR3 DNA is TGTGCCAGCAGTTTATCTCGGTACTTTAGCTCCTACGAGCAGTACTTC.

A few counts support this clone. The chain is built from TRBV4-2 and TRBJ2-3, with 8 nucleotides matching TRBD1. Germline loops: CDR1 LGHNA, CDR2 YNFKEQ. V shed 5 bases and J 4 bases; nucleotides not matched to a gene: 8. CDR3 length equals 15 residues. Here the CDR3 reads CASSAQGGAPDTQYF. The DNA of the CDR3 is TGTGCCAGCAGCGCACAGGGGGGAGCTCCAGATACGCAGTATTTT.

The CDR3 is CASSYFRVGTEAFF. The CDR3 bases are TGTGCCAGCAGTTACTTCAGGGTTGGGACTGAAGCTTTCTTT. The chain combines TRBV6-5 with TRBJ1-1; D may be TRBD1 (5 bases). Between the trimmed V and J ends, which lost 1 base and 5 bases, there was a span of 11 bases. The length of the CDR3 is 14 residues. Per the germline V gene, CDR1 is MNHEY and CDR2 is SVGAGI.

J is TRBJ1-2 and V is TRBV30, with a tentative D call TRBD1 (5 bases). V was pared by 1 base and J by 13 bases, with 19 bases between. CDR3 size: 13 residues. Germline values: CDR1 GTSNPN, CDR2 SVGIG (reference sequence). The CDR3 region has the DNA TGTGCCTGGAGTGCTCAGACAGAGCCTATACGCACCTTC. Protein: CAWSAQTEPIRTF.

The chain is built from TRBV6-1 and TRBJ1-1, with unresolved D. Germline V gene lookup returns CDR1 MNHNS and CDR2 SASEGT. The CDR3 sequence is 14 residues long. Trimming took 5 bases from V and 0 from J, leaving 10 bases between them. The CDR3 DNA sequence: TGTGCCAGCAGTAACCAGATGGTGAACACTGAAGCTTTCTTT. Protein sequence: CASSNQMVNTEAFF.

A few counts support this clone. V and J are TRBV19 and TRBJ1-4, with TRBD1 as a possible D gene (6 bases). Germline CDR1 is LNHDA and CDR2 is SQIVND (reference sequence). The V gene lost 6 bases and the J gene lost 10 bases, with 18 bases spanning the gap. The CDR3 spans 14 residues. CDR3 bases: TGTGCCAGTAGCCAGGGGAGGGAGCTTCTAAAACTGTTTTTT. Its translation is CASSQGRELLKLFF.

This clone was counted a few times. The gene calls are TRBV11-2 and TRBJ1-1, with TRBD1 identical over 9 bases. CDR1 SGHAT and CDR2 FQNNGV come from the germline V gene. This CDR3 region has 12 residues. Trimming removed 7 bases from V and 11 bases from J; junction bases left unmatched: 8. The CDR3 coding sequence is TGTGCCAGCAACGAGGGACAGGGTGGCGCTTTCTTT. It codes for CASNEGQGGAFF.

V gene TRBV7-2 combines with J gene TRBJ2-7, with TRBD1 matching over 8 bases. The V segment lost 3 bases and the J segment 2 bases; nucleotides outside the gene matches: 6. CDR1 and CDR2 (germline): SGHTA, FQGNSA. This CDR3 has 15 residues. This CDR3 reads CASSFYDRGAYEQYF. The CDR3 DNA is TGTGCCAGCAGCTTCTATGACAGGGGCGCCTACGAGCAGTACTTC.

The chain employs TRBV14 and TRBJ2-3; tentatively, D is TRBD1 (6 bases). The ends were cut back, 4 bases at V and 4 bases at J, with 15 bases in the middle. The germline CDR1 and CDR2 sequences are SGHDN and FVKESK. The CDR3 has 15 residues. CDR3 bases: TGTGCCAGCAGCCCCATAGACAGGAGCGCAGATACGCAGTATTTT. This encodes CASSPIDRSADTQYF.

This sequence joins TRBV27 and TRBJ2-7, with TRBD2 matching 10 bases. This CDR3 has 16 residues. The germline V gene encodes CDR1 MNHEY and CDR2 SMNVEV (reference sequence). Unmatched junction bases numbered 9, after V lost 3 bases and J lost 4 bases. This CDR3 reads CASSFYDSGRRYEQYF. The CDR3 bases are TGTGCCAGCAGTTTTTACGATAGCGGGAGGAGGTACGAGCAGTACTTC.

This clone was detected only a few times. J is TRBJ2-7 and V is TRBV5-6; D might be TRBD1 (6 bases). This CDR3 comprises 15 residues. From germline, CDR1 is SGHDT and CDR2 YYEEEE. V was trimmed by 0 bases and J by 2 bases, leaving 12 bases between them. CDR3 in DNA: TGTGCCAGCAGCTTGGCGCCAGGGGAGACCTACGAGCAGTACTTC. This gives the protein CASSLAPGETYEQYF.

This chain links TRBV7-6 with TRBJ2-7, with 8 bases lining up with TRBD1. The CDR3 runs to 15 residues. Per the germline V gene, CDR1 is SGHVS and CDR2 is FNYEAQ. V shed 5 bases, J shed 2 bases, and the junction held 8 bases outside the gene matches. The CDR3 is CASSPAGTGAYEQYF. The DNA for the CDR3 is TGTGCCAGCAGCCCGGCCGGGACAGGAGCCTACGAGCAGTACTTC.

The rearrangement uses TRBV5-6 and TRBJ2-5; 10 bases align to TRBD2. CDR1 is SGHDT, CDR2 YYEEEE, per germline. J lost 5 bases, V lost 3 bases, and 19 bases had no gene match. The CDR3 sequence is 19 residues long. CDR3 protein: CASSYPTGLLAGVSETQYF. In DNA form, the CDR3 reads TGTGCCAGCAGCTACCCCACAGGGTTGCTAGCGGGAGTCTCGGAGACCCAGTACTTC.

The chain employs TRBV28 and TRBJ1-2; 7 nucleotides align to TRBD1. The CDR3 consists of 14 residues. The V segment lost 7 bases and the J segment 3 bases; nucleotides outside the gene matches: 8. Germline V CDR1 and CDR2: MDHEN, SYDVKM. The CDR3 bases are TGTGCCAGCACCGAGACAGGGAACGACTATGGCTACACCTTC. Translated, it gives CASTETGNDYGYTF.